A single sample gave rise to the 13 T cell receptor beta chains below, sequenced in a study of early T cells in non-severe SARS-CoV-2 infection. TCRdb passed the 5' RACE reads through MiXCR, listing each CDR3 protein once. The top ten hold roughly 3.9% of the sample, which has 56,000 or so distinct CDR3 sequences, about 14% seen once. Sequences were derived from whole blood, sampled at baseline. These receptors were taken from an adult who was a healthcare worker with PCR-confirmed SARS-CoV-2 infection or an uninfected control (not recorded which).

The CDR3 region is CASSPRSPFSYNEQFF. CDR3 coding DNA: TGTGCCAGCAGCCCCAGAAGTCCTTTCTCCTACAATGAGCAGTTCTTC. The V call is TRBV11-2, the J call TRBJ2-1; D remains ambiguous. Per germline, CDR1 SGHAT and CDR2 FQNNGV. The CDR3 is made up of 16 amino acids. Trimming stripped 5 bases from V and 0 bases from J, with 14 bases between.

The V call is TRBV10-3, the J call TRBJ2-3, with a weak D call TRBD1 (5 bases). Germline V lookup: CDR1 ENHRY, CDR2 SYGVKD. The CDR3 is made up of 15 amino acids. The ends were cut back, 5 bases at V and 3 bases at J, with 15 bases in the middle. This chain's CDR3 is CAISNRSPGTDTQYF. The CDR3 bases are TGTGCCATCAGTAACCGGTCCCCAGGGACAGATACGCAGTATTTT.

In this sample, this clonotype turned up many times. The chain is built from TRBV6-6 and TRBJ1-3, with 8 bases fitting TRBD1. Germline-derived CDR1 and CDR2 are MNHNY and SVGAGI (reference sequence). CDR3 length: 16 residues. The V segment lost 5 bases and the J segment 0 bases; nucleotides outside the gene matches: 6. The CDR3 DNA reads TGTGCCAGCAGTCCTACAGGGGGAATCTCTGGAAACACCATATATTTT. Amino acids: CASSPTGGISGNTIYF.

The chain is built from TRBV2 and TRBJ2-1, with 14 bases aligning to TRBD2. The V and J ends lost 6 bases and 9 bases, in that order; junction bases with no gene match: 7. Per the germline V gene, CDR1 is SNHLY and CDR2 is FYNNEI. The CDR3 has 15 residues. CDR3 coding DNA: TGTGCCAGCAGGCCGGGGACTAGCGGGAGAAGTGAGCAGTTCTTC. Translating it yields CASRPGTSGRSEQFF.

The chain joins TRBV30 to TRBJ1-1; D ambiguous. Germline V gives CDR1 GTSNPN, CDR2 SVGIG (reference sequence). Trimming removed 2 bases from V and 1 base from J, with 14 bases in between. The CDR3 runs 15 residues. CDR3 bases: TGTGCCTGGAGTTTCTATTCTTGGCAGAACACTGAAGCTTTCTTT. It codes for CAWSFYSWQNTEAFF.

CDR3: CASDALGLAGKTGELFF. The CDR3, as DNA: TGTGCCAGCGACGCACTGGGACTAGCGGGAAAGACCGGGGAGCTGTTTTTT. This chain links TRBV12-3 or TRBV12-4 with TRBJ2-2; 13 nucleotides agree with TRBD2. This CDR3 comprises 17 residues. Trimming took 8 bases from V and 5 from J; bases not matched to a gene: 11.

This clonotype was picked up many times. The chain has TRBV20-1 and TRBJ2-5; possibly TRBD2 for D (5 bases). Germline V gene sequence: CDR1 DFQATT, CDR2 SNEGSKA (reference sequence). The length of the CDR3 is 13 residues. V lost 0 bases to trimming and J lost 3 bases, with 8 bases between them. CDR3 amino acids: CSARDMGEETQYF. The CDR3 nucleotides read TGCAGTGCTAGAGATATGGGAGAAGAGACCCAGTACTTC.

The table lists this clonotype with a few counts. CDR3 residues: CATAYRGQETQYF. The CDR3 nucleotides read TGTGCCACCGCGTACAGGGGGCAAGAGACCCAGTACTTC. V and J are TRBV3-1 and TRBJ2-5, with 8 bases identical to TRBD1. Germline CDR1 is LGHDT and CDR2 is YNNKEL (reference sequence). There are 13 residues in the CDR3. The V segment lost 10 bases and the J segment 2 bases; nucleotides outside the gene matches: 6.

The chain is built from TRBV29-1 and TRBJ2-7; the D is unclear. This CDR3 is 12 amino acids long. Between the trimmed V and J ends, which lost 7 bases and 2 bases, there was a span of 12 bases. Germline CDR1 is SQVTM and CDR2 is ANQGSEA. The CDR3 is CSATGPTYEQYF. CDR3 DNA: TGCAGCGCAACGGGCCCGACCTACGAGCAGTACTTC.

The sample holds many counts of this clonotype. CDR3 sequence reads: CSVDVDGGYEQYF. The DNA for the CDR3 is TGCAGCGTTGACGTTGATGGGGGCTACGAGCAGTACTTC. The genes are TRBV29-1 and TRBJ2-7; D may correspond to TRBD1 or TRBD2 (5 bases each). This CDR3 contains 13 residues. The V end was cut by 3 bases, the J end by 3 bases, with 12 bases between. Germline V gene sequence: CDR1 SQVTM, CDR2 ANQGSEA.

The chain recombines TRBV27 with TRBJ2-7; unclear D gene. Germline lookup yields CDR1 MNHEY and CDR2 SMNVEV (reference sequence). V lost 6 bases and J lost 1, with 10 bases in between. The length of the CDR3 is 13 residues. The CDR3 spells CASSSDTSYEQYF. The CDR3 nucleotides are TGTGCCAGCAGCTCTGACACTTCCTACGAGCAGTACTTC.

This clonotype was detected many times. The V gene is TRBV29-1, the J gene TRBJ2-7; no reliable D call. The CDR3 sequence is 12 residues long. Trimming left V 2 bases short and J 1 base short, with 6 bases between. CDR1 is SQVTM and CDR2 is ANQGSEA in the germline V gene. DNA of the CDR3: TGCAGCGTTGAATCCAGTTCCTACGAGCAGTACTTC. Translated, it gives CSVESSSYEQYF.

This chain links TRBV3-1 with TRBJ2-3; either TRBD1 or TRBD2 may fit D (5 bases each). Trimming pared 4 bases from V and 8 bases from J, leaving 16 bases between. Germline V gene sequence: CDR1 LGHDT, CDR2 YNNKEL (reference sequence). This CDR3 has 14 amino acids. Here the CDR3 DNA reads TGTGCCAGCAGCCCCCTAGACGGGGCAGGTACGCAGTATTTT. Its protein product is CASSPLDGAGTQYF.